The rows below give T cell receptor beta chains drawn from one sample of a study of regulatory T cells in long-lasting Graves disease. Using its own MiXCR run on the multiplex PCR reads, TCRdb lists one record per CDR3 protein. Among hundreds of thousands of distinct CDR3 sequences listed, approximately 13% were seen once. The data were also submitted as part of a second study, on T cells in Graves' hyperthyroidism and ophthalmopathy.

This specimen was peripheral blood mononuclear cells (PBMCs), taken at new diagnosis, from a patient treated with antithyroid drugs. The receptors originated from a man younger than 40 with Graves disease. CDR3s include the opening cysteine and the closing phenylalanine or tryptophan. A D gene is named only where the DNA matches it firmly. Some rows have no size entry. The others give once, few or many, or a class for an expanded clone.

V gene: TRBV2
D gene: -
clone size: many
J gene: TRBJ2-2
CDR3 protein: CASTQVAGITGELFF
CDR3 DNA: TGTGCCAGCACCCAAGTGGCGGGGATCACCGGGGAGCTGTTTTTT

V gene: TRBV2
D gene: -
clone size: many
J gene: TRBJ1-5
CDR3 protein: CASSEGFQGQPQHF
CDR3 DNA: TGTGCCAGCAGTGAAGGGTTCCAAGGGCAGCCCCAGCATTTT

V gene: TRBV24-1
D gene: TRBD2
clone size: -
J gene: TRBJ2-6
CDR3 protein: CAIGRGPGANVLTF
CDR3 DNA: TGTGCCATCGGGAGGGGTCCTGGGGCCAACGTCCTGACTTTC

V gene: TRBV6-1
D gene: -
clone size: many
J gene: TRBJ2-1
CDR3 protein: CASTLDGLRGNEQFF
CDR3 DNA: TGTGCCAGCACTCTCGACGGCCTTCGGGGCAATGAGCAGTTCTTC

V gene: TRBV27
D gene: -
clone size: many
J gene: TRBJ2-3
CDR3 protein: CASRPSSTDTQYF
CDR3 DNA: TGTGCCAGCAGGCCTAGCAGCACAGATACGCAGTATTTT

V gene: TRBV7-2
D gene: TRBD1
clone size: many
J gene: TRBJ2-7
CDR3 protein: CASSLVGQGFPYEQYF
CDR3 DNA: TGTGCCAGCAGCTTAGTTGGACAGGGCTTTCCCTACGAGCAGTACTTC

V gene: TRBV20-1
D gene: -
clone size: -
J gene: TRBJ2-1
CDR3 protein: CSAPQGFPYEQFF
CDR3 DNA: TGCAGTGCGCCGCAGGGGTTTCCCTACGAGCAGTTCTTC

V gene: TRBV5-1
D gene: -
clone size: many
J gene: TRBJ2-5
CDR3 protein: CASRPGQETQYF
CDR3 DNA: TGCGCCAGCCGTCCGGGTCAGGAGACCCAGTACTTC

V gene: TRBV20-1
D gene: -
clone size: -
J gene: TRBJ1-1
CDR3 protein: CSARADGGNTEAFF
CDR3 DNA: TGCAGTGCTCGTGCCGACGGGGGGAACACTGAAGCTTTCTTT

V gene: TRBV2
D gene: -
clone size: -
J gene: TRBJ2-7
CDR3 protein: CAADGFSYEQYF
CDR3 DNA: TGTGCCGCCGACGGTTTCTCCTACGAGCAGTACTTC

V gene: TRBV29-1
D gene: TRBD2
clone size: many
J gene: TRBJ2-5
CDR3 protein: CSVELAGAPETQYF
CDR3 DNA: TGCAGCGTTGAACTAGCGGGAGCGCCAGAGACCCAGTACTTC

V gene: TRBV20-1
D gene: -
clone size: few
J gene: TRBJ2-3
CDR3 protein: CSATQGASTDTQYF
CDR3 DNA: TGCAGTGCTACCCAGGGTGCTAGCACAGATACGCAGTATTTT

V gene: TRBV10-1
D gene: -
clone size: many
J gene: TRBJ2-3
CDR3 protein: CASSEGRLTDTQYF
CDR3 DNA: TGCGCCAGCAGTGAGGGACGGCTCACAGATACGCAGTATTTT

V gene: TRBV7-3
D gene: -
clone size: few
J gene: TRBJ2-1
CDR3 protein: CASSRTGSNEQFF
CDR3 DNA: TGTGCCAGCAGCCGGACGGGGTCCAATGAGCAGTTCTTC